These T cell receptor beta chains were read from a single sample in a study of cytomegalovirus exposure and HLA in healthy donors. Produced via immunoSEQ multiplex PCR; TCRdb's table is partial and in-frame only. The table shows around 100,000 clones, with under 85% occurring only once. Input material: PBMCs. Receptor source: a woman in her thirties or forties in good health and CMV-seronegative. Both conserved end residues are part of each CDR3.

TRBV27,TRBJ2-3,CASSMYSGRWDTQYF
TRBV6-1,TRBJ1-5,CAGSEGIVIKKPQHF
TRBV29-1,TRBJ1-4,CSVEDFAGEKLFF
TRBV16,TRBJ2-3,CASSQRGTDTQYF
TRBV30,TRBJ1-5,CAWSVGGSNQPQHF
TRBV19,TRBJ2-1,CASSMRGYNEQFF
TRBV28,TRBJ2-7,CASRTTSGTHYEQYF
TRBV27,TRBJ2-1,CASSYFPLDEQFF
TRBV2,TRBJ1-2,CARGVRTRNPYGYTF
TRBV11-2,TRBJ1-4,CASSPDFFGEKLFF
TRBV6-5,TRBJ2-7,CASSYSRAASEQYF
TRBV19,TRBJ2-1,CASSLVNEQFF
TRBV6-4,TRBJ2-3,CASSDPPDRGSVGTQYF
TRBV7-2,TRBJ2-7,CASSPPAGKQYF
TRBV19,TRBJ2-3,CASSSLASTDTQYF
TRBV4-3,TRBJ1-1,CASSQESTGGEVEAFF
TRBV19,TRBJ2-1,CASSIGTGAYNEQFF
TRBV10-3,TRBJ1-2,CAIRGQGSPYGYTF
TRBV11-2,TRBJ2-7,CASSQGLAGVPYEQYF
TRBV9,TRBJ1-6,CARGGLAPLHF
TRBV9,TRBJ2-5,CASSAGVVSETQYF
TRBV30,TRBJ1-1,CAWGRGGTEAFF
TRBV19,TRBJ2-1,CASSIGGTSYNEQFF
TRBV15,TRBJ1-4,CATSRDRGGRKLFF
TRBV25-1,TRBJ1-1,CASSRTGWDTEAFF
TRBV7-6,TRBJ2-4,CASSPDAGVNIQYF
TRBV18,TRBJ1-4,CASSPDGATNEKLFF
TRBV6-5,TRBJ2-7,CASSLSTSPKYEQYF